This record looks at one TCR beta chain sequence and its context. In this sample, this clone turned up a few times. The clone's antigen remains unknown. Base quality data are lacking; no much larger clone is found one base away. The cohort comprised some 730 healthy bone marrow donors. All cohort members were sampled while nominally healthy, although unrecorded immune exposures were likely present. The donor was CMV seronegative and belonged to the group of around 350 seronegative cohort members. A peripheral blood sample was provided by each donor, and peripheral blood mononuclear cells were used for TCR beta sequencing. The Qiagen DNeasy Blood Extraction Kit was used to extract genomic DNA from the blood cell samples. The data are from a study of cytomegalovirus exposure and HLA in healthy donors (TCRdb year 2017). As for the study more broadly: An earlier analysis of several hundred of the donors reported 250 to 300 Gb of sequence data and 117 million unique TCR beta sequences from 150 million to 200 million T cells. An early release covering roughly 600 HLA-typed donors comprised 300 to 350 gigabases of sequencing data and approximately 85 million unique TCR sequences. Typing coverage differed by locus: A, B, C, DRB1 and DQB1 were typed in about 620-630 donors, DQA1 in approximately 520, DPA1 in 606, and DPB1 in 400 to 490. Because of strong linkage in the cohort, five DR-DQ haplotypes were treated as single units for association and clustering. In the later analysis, no new phenotypic data were used to find candidate immune exposures; instead, reliance was placed on TCR beta sequences and their occurrence across donors. HLA typing covered class I and class II loci at four-digit resolution. Every repertoire in the discovery cohort had been generated on one and the same sequencing platform. Donor age, sex, ethnicity and CMV serostatus were compiled together with the repertoire data. A later analysis re-analyzed previously published TCR beta repertoires from 600 to 850 donors and added high-resolution HLA genotyping to study TCR occurrence patterns. An earlier analysis of 587 of the donors used high-throughput TCR beta sequencing to judge whether each TCR beta V gene segment behaved as functional or pseudogenic. The genetic ancestry cluster associated with self-reported Caucasian donors included roughly four fifths of the 300 to 450 genotyped donors. The study aimed to test whether signatures of past pathogen exposure could be identified by cataloging public T cell receptors. Among roughly 370 genotyped donors of the cohort, an average of about 240,000 unique TCR beta nucleotide sequences were sequenced per donor, roughly 20% of them non-productive. The study combined high-throughput TCR immunosequencing, statistical association of individual TCRs with disease status, and machine learning to predict cytomegalovirus infection status. In addition to the first cohort of 666 subjects, a separate validation cohort of 130 or so different subjects was used. In a later genetic analysis, genome-wide SNP genotypes for about 55% of the roughly 700 donors were used, and that subset was treated as a discovery cohort. The study profiled the T cell repertoires of approximately 700 subjects by immunosequencing and related them to cytomegalovirus serostatus.

V is clipped by 7 bases and J by 0 bases, and the sequence between their germline boundaries is 13 bases long. CDR1 is given as MNHNS and CDR2 as SASEGT, both from the germline V gene. There are 15 amino acids in the CDR3, from cysteine to phenylalanine inclusive. Only CDR3 DNA is held: 45 bases, read in frame from base 1. The research as a whole found: A group of highly shared sequence variants was considered likely to be a technical artifact of the sequencing pipeline. A later genetic analysis reported fewer N-insertions in productive TCRs among donors in an Asian-associated ancestry cluster than the roughly 720-donor mean. For the cohort, immune exposure information was limited to CMV serostatus. The earlier analysis of about 600 of the donors excluded 15 to 20 rarely observed V segments, including chromosome 9 orphons, because counts were too low. Compared with equally common non-associated chains, HLA-associated TCR beta chains in a later analysis were more clonally expanded and had lower generation probabilities. In a later analysis, around 17,000 TCR beta sequences were associated with specific HLA alleles at a false discovery rate of 0.05. In vitro tests confirmed that a few of the cytomegalovirus-associated TCR beta chains recognize cytomegalovirus antigens. Most CMV-associated TCR beta chains appeared to be HLA-restricted in a later analysis, and the HLA associations seemed to be driven largely by CMV exposure. In the study, around 150 TCR beta chains were listed as associated with cytomegalovirus. This cohort had only TCR beta chains sequenced, and the lack of alpha or paired-chain data limited which features could be detected. Roughly uniform sequencing depth across donors was assumed in presence/absence analyses, although this assumption may not hold. A further reported finding was that TCR beta sequences accurately predicted the HLA-A and HLA-B alleles for most subjects in the first cohort. An association between a missense DCLRE1C variant and V-gene and J-gene trimming of TCR beta chains was found in a later genetic analysis and replicated in an independent cohort. Some IMGT-functional V segments, including TRBV6-2 and TRBV6-3, could not be distinguished by the 87-base-pair reads and were therefore excluded. Across donors, most TCR sequences were observed very rarely, whereas some public TCRs were present in many individuals. The authors suggested that the approach could potentially be generalized to other disease states and immunological phenotypes. Linkage disequilibrium might explain the correlated functional status among segregating V segments, but an unknown experimental factor could not be excluded. In an earlier analysis of about 600 of the donors, most TCR beta V segments appeared in productive rearrangements about 87% or about 30% of the time, broadly matching IMGT annotations. Because HLA typing was missing for some donors at each locus, association tests included only the typed subset. Strong co-occurrence of HLA alleles, especially DR and DQ, made assigning TCR associations to individual alleles difficult. According to a later analysis, parvovirus B19, influenza, CMV and Epstein-Barr virus appeared linked to several top co-occurrence clusters. Cytomegalovirus status was reported to be diagnosed by the classifier with high specificity and sensitivity in both the original and validation cohorts. In a later analysis, the rate of TCR association differed among HLA loci, with DRB1 alleles having the most associated TCRs and HLA-C alleles having the fewest.

Library preparation was by the immunoSEQ multiplex PCR assay. A mixture of 60 forward primers for TCR Vbeta segments and 13 reverse primers for TCR Jbeta segments was used in the multiplex PCR. A multiplex PCR assay on genomic DNA amplified the CDR3 region of rearranged TCR beta genes. The amplified TCR beta libraries were sequenced on the Illumina HiSeq System as 87-base-pair reads. On the study's bioinformatics: Across the roughly 600 repertoires, a later analysis counted 75 million to 90 million unique TCR beta chains, 9 million to 14 million of which were shared by at least two donors. To remove PCR and sequencing errors, raw reads were error-corrected and collapsed into unique sequences using a nearest-neighbor algorithm that merged closely related sequences. To assign V, D and J gene segments, CDR3 sequences were aligned to IMGT reference sequences. For a sequence to be retained, a match of at least six nucleotides to both a V gene segment and a J gene segment was required. Rearrangements were called productive when the CDR3 lacked stop codons and stayed in frame with V and J; all others were non-productive. Following IMGT convention, CDR3 was defined as the stretch from the second conserved V-encoded cysteine to the conserved J-encoded phenylalanine. In an earlier analysis of more than 550 of the donors, sequences lacking an unambiguous match to a single V gene segment were excluded. An earlier analysis of 500 to 700 of the donors classified V segments as functional when productive rearrangements were above 56.7% and as segregating when the standard deviation between donors was above 5%. A statistical classification framework was built to diagnose cytomegalovirus status from the catalog of TCR beta chain sequences. A later analysis assigned V and J genes by comparing TCR nucleotide sequences with IMGT/GENE-DB human TR gene sequences. Using the TCRdist pipeline, a later analysis assigned CDR3 sequences along with most-parsimonious VDJ recombination scenarios. A later analysis defined each TCR beta chain by its CDR3 amino acid sequence plus V-gene family, and excluded reads lacking a unique V-gene family. In a later analysis, 500 to 700 highly shared, low-generation-probability nucleotide sequences were removed to address suspected cross-contamination and a sequencing artifact. In a later analysis, a clonal expansion index was calculated for each public chain from normalized within-repertoire ranks of inferred template counts. Generation probabilities in a later analysis came from a VDJ recombination model fitted to out-of-frame rearrangements, and those results were checked against IGoR. In a later analysis, hypergeometric tests were used to score TCR-TCR, TCR-HLA and TCR-CMV co-occurrence, with a repertoire-size bias correction applied to TCR pairs. In a later analysis, false discovery rates were estimated by permuting HLA or CMV assignments 20 times. In a later analysis, co-occurring TCRs were grouped using DBSCAN, with TCRdist sequence similarity added in when clustering inside HLA-allele-positive subsets. For co-occurrence clustering, repertoires with fewer than 30,000 or more than 120,000 public chains were excluded, along with roughly 5 repertoires with anomalous nucleotide sharing. The source is immuneACCESS, and TCRdb retained only in-frame sequences with V and J called. Part of the clones is not carried over; for the studies checked, unresolved V genes explain less than half of this, and the remainder is unexplained. The D gene and trimming were derived from the DNA, and the V and J assignments and clone size from that table. The sample includes around 100,000 clones, with approximately 72% observed a single time. 1.5% to 2% of the sample belongs to the ten largest clones.

The receptor comes from a woman aged 40 to 55 in good health and CMV-seronegative. Recombination joined TRBV6-1 with TRBJ2-4; the D gene is perhaps TRBD2, on 5 matching bases. Source material: PBMCs. CDR3 loop: CASTTRVLAKNIQYF. The DNA is TGTGCCAGCACCACTAGAGTTCTAGCCAAAAACATTCAGTACTTC.